Listed here is a single TCR beta chain. Antigen specificity is unknown. Data came from immunoSEQ multiplex PCR; TCRdb stores just in-frame clones and leaves some out. This table has approximately 86,000 clones, around 83% appearing once. The sample belongs to a study of OX40 agonist ivuxolimab in advanced cancers. Study-wide results and caveats: Clonal expansion by week 6 occurred in CD4+ and CD8+ blood T cells (at 0.1 to 3.0 mg/kg).

The CDR3 loop spans 15 amino acids. Trimming left V 4 bases short and J 2 bases short, with 13 bases between. Germline V gene sequence: CDR1 SEHNR, CDR2 FQNEAQ (reference sequence). The source material was CD4+ or CD8+ T cells sorted from blood, sampled in a trial of the OX40 agonist ivuxolimab. The V gene is TRBV7-9, the J gene TRBJ2-3; TRBD1 might be the D (6 bases). The receptor's source is an adult with an advanced solid tumor such as melanoma, head and neck, liver or kidney cancer. The CDR3 is CASSSQDSFTDTQYF. The DNA of the CDR3 is TGTGCCAGCAGCTCTCAGGACAGTTTCACAGATACGCAGTATTTT.